These 29 T cell receptor beta chains were all obtained from the same sample, sequenced in a study of T cells in Graves' hyperthyroidism and ophthalmopathy. Amplified regions were TCR beta CDR3 sequences from RNA transcripts. The HTBI primer set drove a first-round RT-PCR of the TCR CDR3. TCRdb re-analysed the multiplex PCR reads in MiXCR, keeping a single row per CDR3 protein. This repertoire shows about 640,000 distinct CDR3 sequences, roughly 20% found once; its top ten account for 34%. Sequencing used blood. The receptors originated from a man younger than 45 with Graves' ophthalmopathy.

The chain carries TRBV5-1 and TRBJ1-3; D unresolved. Looked up from germline, CDR1 is SGHRS and CDR2 is YFSETQ. V gave up 7 bases and J gave up 0 bases, with 2 bases separating them. CDR3 size: 11 residues. DNA of the CDR3: TGCGCCAGCCACTCTGGAAACACCATATATTTT. Translated: CASHSGNTIYF.

The chain carries TRBV11-2 and TRBJ1-3, with D possibly matching TRBD1 (6 bases). V lost 1 base and J 1 base, leaving 20 bases between the germline ends. CDR1 is SGHAT, CDR2 FQNNGV, per germline. This CDR3 region has 19 residues. The CDR3, as DNA: TGTGCCAGCAGCTTAGTGGCTACAGGGTCTACTGGATCTGGAAACACCATATATTTT. It translates to CASSLVATGSTGSGNTIYF.

This rearrangement joins TRBV29-1 to TRBJ2-2; D unresolved. CDR3 length equals 12 residues. Trimming took 7 bases from V and 5 from J, leaving 11 bases between them. CDR1 is SQVTM and CDR2 is ANQGSEA in the germline V gene. The CDR3 DNA follows: TGCAGCGCTGGACCCGGAACCGGGGAGCTGTTTTTT. Protein product: CSAGPGTGELFF.

The chain couples TRBV29-1 to TRBJ2-1, with a weak D call TRBD2 (6 bases). CDR3 length: 12 residues. V lost 3 bases and J lost 7, with 10 bases in between. Looked up from germline, CDR1 is SQVTM and CDR2 is ANQGSEA. CDR3 nucleotides: TGCAGCGTTGAGGCAGGGAGGAATGAGCAGTTCTTC. This encodes CSVEAGRNEQFF.

This sequence joins TRBV20-1 and TRBJ2-5, with TRBD2 matching over 8 bases. The V gene end was trimmed by 5 bases and the J gene end by 4 bases; junction bases not matched to a gene: 9. The length of the CDR3 is 14 residues. Germline CDR1 DFQATT, CDR2 SNEGSKA (reference sequence). CDR3 in amino acids: CSAAPGTSGETQYF. The CDR3 DNA reads TGCAGTGCTGCCCCCGGGACTAGTGGAGAGACCCAGTACTTC.

The rearrangement joins TRBV7-8 to TRBJ2-1; 9 bases match TRBD2. CDR1 is SGHVS and CDR2 is FQNEAQ in the germline V gene. J lost 8 bases, V lost 6 bases, and 11 bases had no gene match. The CDR3 is 15 residues long. This CDR3 is CASSSEGAGGDEQFF. CDR3 DNA sequence: TGTGCCAGCAGTTCCGAAGGGGCGGGAGGGGATGAGCAGTTCTTC. The full variable domain, in which reference TRBV7-8 and TRBJ2-1 provide the parts outside the CDR3, is GAGVSQSPRYKVAKRGQDVALRCDPISGHVSLFWYQQALGQGPEFLTYFQNEAQLDKSGLPSDRFFAERPEGSVSTLKIQRTQQEDSAVYLCASSSEGAGGDEQFFGPGTRLTVL.

This clonotype has a count of ten or more. The chain combines TRBV12-3 or TRBV12-4 with TRBJ1-5; no definite D call. V was shortened by 2 bases and J by 7 bases, with 6 bases between the two germline ends. The CDR3 sequence is 12 residues long. The CDR3 sequence: CASSLNQQPQHF. The CDR3 bases are TGTGCCAGCAGTTTAAATCAACAGCCCCAGCATTTT.

This clonotype appeared a few times. The rearrangement uses TRBV24-1 and TRBJ2-7; D uncertain. The CDR3 consists of 13 residues. Trimming took off 0 bases at V and 6 bases at J, with 8 bases between the two ends. Germline V gene data show CDR1 as KGHDR and CDR2 as SFDVKD. This CDR3 is CATSDLPGGEQYF. CDR3 bases: TGTGCCACCAGTGATTTGCCGGGTGGCGAGCAGTACTTC.

This chain links TRBV27 with TRBJ2-5; TRBD2 matches 15 bases. The germline gives CDR1 MNHEY, CDR2 SMNVEV (reference sequence). Trimming took 5 bases from V and 9 from J; bases not matched to a gene: 10. CDR3 size: 16 residues. CDR3 amino acids: CASSHMGLAGGEAQYF. The CDR3 DNA reads as TGTGCCAGCAGTCATATGGGACTAGCGGGAGGTGAGGCCCAGTACTTC.

The chain carries TRBV28 and TRBJ1-5; D is ambiguous. V was clipped by 3 bases and J by 7 bases, with 13 bases between them. CDR3 length: 14 amino acids. The germline CDR1 and CDR2 sequences are MDHEN and SYDVKM. The CDR3 sequence is CASSFRGEEQPQHF. The CDR3 DNA follows: TGTGCCAGCAGTTTTCGTGGGGAAGAGCAGCCCCAGCATTTT.

The J gene is TRBJ2-1, the V gene TRBV25-1, with 10 bases identical to TRBD2. V was pared by 3 bases and J by 8 bases, with 7 bases of the junction left unmatched. CDR1 is MGHDK and CDR2 is SYGVNS in the germline V gene. The CDR3 has 15 residues. The CDR3 is CASSDGTSETDEQFF. In DNA, the CDR3 is TGTGCCAGCAGTGACGGGACTAGCGAGACCGATGAGCAGTTCTTC.

This clonotype appeared a few times. V usage is TRBV5-6 and J usage is TRBJ2-1, with D possibly matching TRBD1 (5 bases). V was clipped by 7 bases and J by 6 bases, with 20 bases between them. There are 15 residues in the CDR3. Germline V gene data show CDR1 as SGHDT and CDR2 as YYEEEE. In DNA, the CDR3 is TGTGCCAGCGAGCGAACTACCTCAGGGTTCAATGAGCAGTTCTTC. It encodes CASERTTSGFNEQFF.

The chain employs TRBV12-3 or TRBV12-4 and TRBJ2-1, with 9 bases lining up with TRBD2. CDR3 size: 18 residues. V was pared by 0 bases and J by 6 bases, with 12 bases of the junction left unmatched. This CDR3 reads CASSLAKASGTPLNEQFF. The CDR3 region has the DNA TGTGCCAGCAGTTTAGCCAAGGCTAGCGGGACACCCCTCAATGAGCAGTTCTTC.

Remarks on this clonotype: Its ends do not fully match the called genes, so a read error is possible. The rearrangement joins TRBV7-7 to TRBJ1-6; 8 bases are a match to TRBD1. The CDR3 is 16 residues long. Germline values: CDR1 SSHAT, CDR2 FNYEAQ (reference sequence). In DNA form, the CDR3 reads TGTGCTAGCAGCTTAGTAATGGGGGACAGGCGTGGGACCCAGTACTTT. Its translation is CASSLVMGDRRGTQYF. The full variable domain, completed using reference TRBV7-7 and TRBJ1-6, is GAGVSQSPRYKVTKRGQDVTLRCDPISSHATLYWYQQALGQGPEFLTYFNYEAQPDKSGLPSDRFSAERPEGSISTLTIQRTEQRDSAMYRCASSLVMGDRRGTQYFGNGTRLTVT.

This clonotype was found once. The chain employs TRBV20-1 and TRBJ2-1; 11 positions agree with TRBD2. The CDR3 has 14 amino acids. The germline V gene encodes CDR1 DFQATT and CDR2 SNEGSKA (reference sequence). With 6 bases clipped from V and 8 bases from J, the junction kept 9 bases outside the gene matches. CDR3 nucleotides: TGCAGTGCAGTACTAGCGGGAGTCAGGTATGAGCAGTTCTTC. Translating it yields CSAVLAGVRYEQFF.

A remark on this clonotype: A much larger clone lies a single base off, so this may be a read error. This chain joins TRBV11-1 and TRBJ2-5; the match to TRBD1 covers 9 bases. Germline-derived CDR1 and CDR2 are SGHAT and FQDESV (reference sequence). Trimming took 5 bases from V and 4 from J; bases not matched to a gene: 8. This CDR3 is 15 amino acids long. CDR3 sequence reads: CASSPGTGLPETQYF. In DNA form, the CDR3 reads TGTGCCAGCAGCCCAGGGACAGGGCTCCCAGAGACCCAGTACTTC. Drawing the rest from reference TRBV11-1 and TRBJ2-5, the complete variable domain is EAEVAQSPRYKITEKSQAVAFWCDPISGHATLYWYRQILGQGPELLVQFQDESVVDDSQLPKDRFSAERLKGVDSTLKIQPAELGDSAMYLCASSPGTGLPETQYFGPGTRLLVL.

At least ten counts were recorded for this clonotype. This chain uses TRBV11-2 with TRBJ2-7; maybe TRBD1 (5 bases). Germline CDR1 is SGHAT and CDR2 is FQNNGV. The germline V and J ends were trimmed by 2 bases and 2 bases, with 13 bases remaining between them. The CDR3 has 15 amino acids. The CDR3 region has the DNA TGTGCCAGCAGCTTACAAGACAGTCCGACCTACGAGCAGTACTTC. Translation gives CASSLQDSPTYEQYF. The variable domain in full, with the rest retrieved from reference TRBV11-2 and TRBJ2-7, is EAGVAQSPRYKIIEKRQSVAFWCNPISGHATLYWYQQILGQGPKLLIQFQNNGVVDDSQLPKDRFSAERLKGVDSTLKIQPAKLEDSAVYLCASSLQDSPTYEQYFGPGTRLTVT.

Points on this clonotype: The junction departs from germline at one end; a sequencing error may be responsible. V gene TRBV19 combines with J gene TRBJ2-7; 16 bases agree with TRBD2. The CDR3 loop spans 19 amino acids. The germline V gene encodes CDR1 LNHDA and CDR2 SQIVND (reference sequence). The CDR3 sequence: CASSQDQAGLAGGRNEQYF. The CDR3 DNA follows: TGCGCCAGCAGCCAAGATCAGGCGGGACTAGCGGGAGGGCGCAACGAGCAGTACTTC. Variable domain in full (rest from reference TRBV19 and TRBJ2-7): DGGITQSPKYLFRKEGQNVTLSCEQNLNHDAMYWYRQDPGQGLRLIYYSQIVNDFQKGDIAEGYSVSREKKESFPLTVTSAQKNPTAFYLCASSQDQAGLAGGRNEQYFGPGTRLTVT.

The chain combines TRBV19 with TRBJ1-3; no clear D. Deletions cut 5 bases from V and 2 bases from J, with 13 bases between. Germline loops: CDR1 LNHDA, CDR2 SQIVND (reference sequence). The CDR3 length is 15 residues. Here the CDR3 DNA reads TGTGCCAGTAGTTCCCGACTGGAAGCTGGAAACACCATATATTTT. Protein: CASSSRLEAGNTIYF.

In this sample, this clonotype turned up a few times. The rearrangement joins TRBV11-2 to TRBJ2-3, with 10 bases matching TRBD2. Germline V gives CDR1 SGHAT, CDR2 FQNNGV. The CDR3 runs to 15 residues. The V and J ends lost 4 bases and 4 bases, in that order; junction bases with no gene match: 5. The CDR3 here is CASSSGLAVADTQYF. The CDR3 nucleotides read TGTGCCAGCAGCTCCGGACTAGCGGTCGCAGATACGCAGTATTTT.

The chain carries TRBV29-1 and TRBJ2-7, with TRBD1 identical over 7 bases. Germline V gives CDR1 SQVTM, CDR2 ANQGSEA. V lost 5 bases, J lost 3 bases, and 4 bases stayed unmatched. This CDR3 is 12 amino acids long. The CDR3 coding sequence is TGCAGCGTTCTGGGGACAGACTACGAGCAGTACTTC. Its protein product is CSVLGTDYEQYF.

This clonotype was picked up many times. This chain joins TRBV7-2 and TRBJ1-2, with TRBD1 identical over 9 bases. The CDR3 sequence is 17 residues long. V lost 5 bases, J lost 4 bases, and 14 bases stayed unmatched. The germline V gene encodes CDR1 SGHTA and CDR2 FQGNSA. This chain's CDR3 is CASSIGPPGQGLYGYTF. The CDR3 DNA reads TGTGCCAGCAGCATTGGGCCACCGGGACAGGGTCTCTATGGCTACACCTTC.

Here the CDR3 reads CSVEKDSKSGNTIYF. The CDR3 DNA reads as TGCAGCGTTGAAAAGGACAGTAAGTCTGGAAACACCATATATTTT. The chain is built from TRBV29-1 and TRBJ1-3; a weak D match, TRBD1 (6 bases). V lost 2 bases and J 1 base, leaving 12 bases between the germline ends. The CDR3 length is 15 residues. The germline V gene encodes CDR1 SQVTM and CDR2 ANQGSEA.

The chain is built from TRBV12-5 and TRBJ1-2, with 10 bases identical to TRBD1. CDR3 length equals 14 residues. V trimming: 6 bases; J trimming: 3 bases; junction bases outside the gene matches: 4. Per germline, CDR1 LGHNT and CDR2 FRNRAP. In DNA, the CDR3 is TGTGCTAGTGGGGGGACAGGGGATCACTATGGCTACACCTTC. Translated, it gives CASGGTGDHYGYTF.

At least ten counts were recorded for this clonotype. V and J are TRBV11-2 and TRBJ2-3, with D perhaps TRBD2 (6 bases). This CDR3 comprises 18 residues. V was shortened by 1 base and J by 0 bases, with 17 bases between the two germline ends. Germline CDR1 SGHAT, CDR2 FQNNGV. The CDR3 loop reads CASSLVRDWRTSTDTQYF. The CDR3 DNA is TGTGCCAGCAGCTTAGTGAGGGACTGGCGGACTAGCACAGATACGCAGTATTTT.

J is TRBJ2-1 and V is TRBV19, with 9 positions matching TRBD2. The J segment lost 4 bases and the V segment lost 4 bases, leaving 5 bases of the junction unmatched. CDR3 length equals 15 residues. The germline gives CDR1 LNHDA, CDR2 SQIVND (reference sequence). The CDR3 DNA follows: TGTGCCAGTAGTACGCGACTAGCGGAATACAATGAGCAGTTCTTC. It codes for CASSTRLAEYNEQFF.

As to this clonotype: A single base separates this from a much larger clone, so it may be a read error. The CDR3 bases are TGTGCCAGCAGCCCGAACCCGGGACAGGGAAACACCGGGGAGCTGGTTTTT. This translates into CASSPNPGQGNTGELVF. This chain links TRBV11-2 with TRBJ2-2, with 9 bases matching TRBD1. The length of the CDR3 is 17 residues. In germline, CDR1 is SGHAT, CDR2 FQNNGV.

The gene calls are TRBV5-1 and TRBJ2-1; 9 positions agree with TRBD1. The J segment lost 8 bases and the V segment lost 3 bases, leaving 6 bases of the junction unmatched. The germline V gene encodes CDR1 SGHRS and CDR2 YFSETQ. This CDR3 region has 14 residues. The CDR3 loop is CASSSGQGPHEQFF. CDR3 sequence (DNA): TGCGCCAGCAGCTCGGGACAGGGTCCCCATGAGCAGTTCTTC.

This clonotype was detected many times. This chain joins TRBV11-2 and TRBJ2-3, with 9 bases fitting TRBD2. The V and J ends lost 6 bases and 0 bases, in that order; junction bases with no gene match: 7. CDR1 and CDR2 from the germline V gene are SGHAT and FQNNGV. CDR3 size: 16 residues. CDR3 coding DNA: TGTGCCAGCAGTTTGAGCGGGGGGCCTAGCACAGATACGCAGTATTTT. Its protein is CASSLSGGPSTDTQYF.